This entry lists 5 T cell receptor beta chains sequenced from one sample in a study of long-term antiretroviral therapy in people with HIV. Runs used v3.0 of the immunoSEQ assay and were done at survey level. Sequenced by immunoSEQ multiplex PCR; TCRdb stores in-frame clones only, minus some. Here the sample spans about 39,000 clones, about 88% being singletons. Source: unsorted PBMCs, taken just before starting antiretroviral therapy. The receptors originated from a young woman with HIV.

The chain combines TRBV7-2 with TRBJ2-3; D is unresolved. V lost 5 bases and J lost 0, with 15 bases in between. CDR1 and CDR2 from the germline V gene are SGHTA and FQGNSA. This CDR3 has 16 amino acids. The CDR3 is CASSPQAWTSTDTQYF. CDR3 bases: TGTGCCAGCAGCCCCCAGGCCTGGACCAGCACAGATACGCAGTATTTT.

The chain carries TRBV7-3 and TRBJ2-2, with TRBD2 as a possible D gene (6 bases). This CDR3 contains 15 residues. Per the germline V gene, CDR1 is SGHTA and CDR2 is FQGTGA. Between the trimmed V and J ends, which lost 6 bases and 1 base, there was a span of 12 bases. DNA for the CDR3: TGTGCCAGCAGTAGCACTAGCCGGAACACCGGGGAGCTGTTTTTT. It specifies CASSSTSRNTGELFF.

V and J are TRBV7-2 and TRBJ1-4; D unresolved. CDR3 length equals 14 residues. Deletions cut 2 bases from V and 0 bases from J, with 4 bases between. Per germline, CDR1 SGHTA and CDR2 FQGNSA. The CDR3 sequence: CASSLSATNEKLFF. CDR3 nucleotide sequence: TGTGCCAGCAGCTTAAGTGCAACTAATGAAAAACTGTTTTTT. Using reference TRBV7-2 and TRBJ1-4 for the parts outside the CDR3, the full variable domain is GAGVSQSPSNKVTEKGKDVELRCDPISGHTALYWYRQSLGQGLEFLIYFQGNSAPDKSGLPSDRFSAERTGGSVSTLTIQRTQQEDSAVYLCASSLSATNEKLFFGSGTQLSVL.

The CDR3, as DNA: TGTGCCAGCAGGCCTACTAGCGGGCGGCCCGGCTCCTACAATGAGCAGTTCTTC. Translation: CASRPTSGRPGSYNEQFF. The chain is built from TRBV7-9 and TRBJ2-1; 9 bases map to TRBD2. This CDR3 contains 18 residues. The junction had 12 bases not matched to a gene; V was cut back by 6 bases and J by 0 bases. Germline V gives CDR1 SEHNR, CDR2 FQNEAQ (reference sequence).

The rearrangement links TRBV5-1 to TRBJ2-2; D is tentatively TRBD1 or TRBD2 (5 bases each). Germline lookup yields CDR1 SGHRS and CDR2 YFSETQ. V was cut by 4 bases and J by 7 bases, with 14 bases left in between. This CDR3 region has 14 residues. CDR3 in DNA: TGCGCCAGCAGCGCGAGGGCAGGGAACGGGGAGCTGTTTTTT. This sequence encodes CASSARAGNGELFF.